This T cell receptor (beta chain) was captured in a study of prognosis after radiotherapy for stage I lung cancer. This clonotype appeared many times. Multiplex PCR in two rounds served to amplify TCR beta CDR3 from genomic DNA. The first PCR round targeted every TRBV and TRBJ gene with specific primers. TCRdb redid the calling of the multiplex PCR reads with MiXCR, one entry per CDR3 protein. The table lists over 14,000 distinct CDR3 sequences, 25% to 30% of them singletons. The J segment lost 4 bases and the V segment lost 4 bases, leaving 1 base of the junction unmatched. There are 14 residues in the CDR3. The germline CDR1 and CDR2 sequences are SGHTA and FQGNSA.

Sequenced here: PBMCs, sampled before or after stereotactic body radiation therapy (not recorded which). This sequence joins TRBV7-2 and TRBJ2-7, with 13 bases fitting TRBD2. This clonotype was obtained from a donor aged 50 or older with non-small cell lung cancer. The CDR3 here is CASSSTSGRYEQYF. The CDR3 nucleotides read TGTGCCAGCAGCTCGACTAGCGGGAGGTACGAGCAGTACTTC.